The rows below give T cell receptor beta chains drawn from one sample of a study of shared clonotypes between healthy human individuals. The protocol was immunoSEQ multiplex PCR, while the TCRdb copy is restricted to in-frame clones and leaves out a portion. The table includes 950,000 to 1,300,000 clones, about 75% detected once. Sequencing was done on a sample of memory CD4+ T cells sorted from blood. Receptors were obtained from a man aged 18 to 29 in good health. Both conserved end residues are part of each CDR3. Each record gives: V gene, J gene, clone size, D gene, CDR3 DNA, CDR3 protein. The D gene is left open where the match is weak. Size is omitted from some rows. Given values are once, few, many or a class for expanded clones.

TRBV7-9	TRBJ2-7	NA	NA	TGTGCCAGCAGCTTGGGTCCAGGTACCGAGCAGTACTTC	CASSLGPGTEQYF
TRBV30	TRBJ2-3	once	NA	TGTGCCTGGAGTGTTCTCAGACTATCAGATACGCAGTATTTT	CAWSVLRLSDTQYF
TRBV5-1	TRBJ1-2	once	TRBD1	TGCGCCAGCAGCCCCGGACAGGGTATGGGCTATGGCTACACCTTC	CASSPGQGMGYGYTF
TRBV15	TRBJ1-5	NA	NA	TGTGCCACCAGCAGAGCAAAGGGAGGGAATCAGCCCCAGCATTTT	CATSRAKGGNQPQHF
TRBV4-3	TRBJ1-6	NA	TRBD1	TGCGCCAGCAGCCAGGAAATCGGGACAGGGCGATATTCACCCCTCCACTTT	CASSQEIGTGRYSPLHF
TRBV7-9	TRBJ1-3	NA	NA	TGTGCCAGCAGCTTAGACGGTGGAAACACCATATATTTT	CASSLDGGNTIYF
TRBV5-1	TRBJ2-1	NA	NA	TGCGCCAGCAGCCCGGGGGGCGGGGGCTACAATGAGCAGTTCTTC	CASSPGGGGYNEQFF
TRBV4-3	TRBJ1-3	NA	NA	TGCGCCAGCAAAGGTGGGAACACCATATATTTT	CASKGGNTIYF
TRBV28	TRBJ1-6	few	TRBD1	TGTGCCAGCAGCCCAGGGACAGGGCGATCACCCCTCCACTTT	CASSPGTGRSPLHF
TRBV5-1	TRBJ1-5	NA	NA	TGCGCCAGCATGGGTATTTCCACAGAACAAAATCAGCCCCAGCATTTT	CASMGISTEQNQPQHF
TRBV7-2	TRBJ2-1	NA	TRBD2	TGTGCCAGCAGCCCACGGACTAGCGGGAGGGTAAGGGAGCAGTTCTTC	CASSPRTSGRVREQFF
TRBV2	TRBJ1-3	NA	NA	TGTGCCAGCAGTCGAATTTCAACTGGAAACACCATATATTTT	CASSRISTGNTIYF
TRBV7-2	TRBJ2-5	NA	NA	TGTGCCAGCAGCTTAGGAGGGGGGCGCGAGACCCAGTACTTC	CASSLGGGRETQYF
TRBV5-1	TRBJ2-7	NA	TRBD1	TGCGCCAGCAGCTTGGGAAGGGGGACAGGGGGCTCCTACGAGCAGTACTTC	CASSLGRGTGGSYEQYF
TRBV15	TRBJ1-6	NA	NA	TGTGCCACCAGCAGAGAGCGGTCGGCCGGGGGGGATTCACCCCTCCACTTT	CATSRERSAGGDSPLHF
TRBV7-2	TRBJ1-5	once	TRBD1	TGTGCCAGCAGCCCTTCCTTAACAGGGGTAGAGCCCCAGCATTTT	CASSPSLTGVEPQHF
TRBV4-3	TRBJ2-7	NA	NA	TGCGCCAGCAGCCAAGATTCAGGACCCTACGAGCAGTACTTC	CASSQDSGPYEQYF
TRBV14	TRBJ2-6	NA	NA	TGTGCCAGCAGCCAGCAGGGGGGATCGGCCAACGTCCTGACTTTC	CASSQQGGSANVLTF
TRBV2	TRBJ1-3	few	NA	TGTGCCAGCAGTTTGGGCGCTGGAAACACCATATATTTT	CASSLGAGNTIYF
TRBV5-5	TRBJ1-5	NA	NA	TGTGCCAGCAGCTCTATTCCAAATCAGCCCCAGCATTTT	CASSSIPNQPQHF
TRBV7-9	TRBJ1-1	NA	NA	TGTGCCAGCAGCCAAATATACCCCCCTGAAGCTTTCTTT	CASSQIYPPEAFF
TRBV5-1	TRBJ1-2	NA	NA	TGCGCCAGCAGCTTTTCTCCCTTGGGAGGCGACTATGGCTACACCTTC	CASSFSPLGGDYGYTF
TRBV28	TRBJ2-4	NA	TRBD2	TGTGCCAGTGCTCCGGGACTAGCAGTTGGCATTCAGTACTTC	CASAPGLAVGIQYF
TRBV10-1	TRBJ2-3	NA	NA	TGCGCCAGCAGCCAAGGAATAGAGCAGTATTTT	CASSQGIEQYF
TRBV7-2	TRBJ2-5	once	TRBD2	TGTGCCAGCAGCTTAGACGGGAGGATGGGAGAGACCCAGTACTTC	CASSLDGRMGETQYF
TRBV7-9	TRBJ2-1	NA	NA	TGTGCCAGCAGCTTAGATAGGGGAGCCTACAATGAGCAGTTCTTC	CASSLDRGAYNEQFF
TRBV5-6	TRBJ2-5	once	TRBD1	TGTGCCAGCAGCTTGGGGGACAGGGTCCAAGAGACCCAGTACTTC	CASSLGDRVQETQYF
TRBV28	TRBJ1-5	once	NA	TGTGCCAGCAGTTCACCGGGGGGCGGGCAGCCCCAGCATTTT	CASSSPGGGQPQHF
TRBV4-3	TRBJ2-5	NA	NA	TGCGCCAGCAGCCAAGACGGCAGCCTCGGAGAGACCCAGTACTTC	CASSQDGSLGETQYF
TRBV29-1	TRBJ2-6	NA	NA	TGCAGCGTTCCTAATTACGACCTCTCTGGGGCCAACGTCCTGACTTTC	CSVPNYDLSGANVLTF
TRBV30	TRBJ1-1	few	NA	TGTGCCTGGAGTGTAAAGGCAGGGAGGAACACTGAAGCTTTCTTT	CAWSVKAGRNTEAFF
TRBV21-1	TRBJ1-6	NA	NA	TGTGCCAGCAGCAAAGGCAGAGGTTCACCCCTCCACTTT	CASSKGRGSPLHF
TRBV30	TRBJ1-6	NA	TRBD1	TGTGCCTGGGTACAGGGGTATAATTCACCCCTCCACTTT	CAWVQGYNSPLHF
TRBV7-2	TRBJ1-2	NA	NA	TGTGCCAGCAGCTTAGCCTCGGGAGGCTACACCTTC	CASSLASGGYTF
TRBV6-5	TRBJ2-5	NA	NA	TGTGCCAGCAGTTACTTCCAGGGCGGGGAGACCCAGTACTTC	CASSYFQGGETQYF
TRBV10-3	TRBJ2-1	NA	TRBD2	TGTGCCATCAGTGATCAGCGGGGGACTTACAATGAGCAGTTCTTC	CAISDQRGTYNEQFF
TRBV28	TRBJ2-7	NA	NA	TGTGCCAGCAGTCCCCCCAGGCAGGGTTGGGTCCGCGAGCAGTACTTC	CASSPPRQGWVREQYF
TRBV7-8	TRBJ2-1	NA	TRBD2	TGTGCCAGCAGCTCGGGGACTAGCGGATACAATGAGCAGTTCTTC	CASSSGTSGYNEQFF
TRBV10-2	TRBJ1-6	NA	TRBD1	TGCGCCAGCAGTGATCGACAGGGTTCATATAATTCACCCCTCCACTTT	CASSDRQGSYNSPLHF
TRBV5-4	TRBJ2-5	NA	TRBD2	TGTGCCAGCAGCTCCGATAGCGGGAGGGCCGTGAAGACCCAGTACTTC	CASSSDSGRAVKTQYF
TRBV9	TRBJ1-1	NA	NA	TGTGCCAGCAGCGTAGCAGGCATGAACACTGAAGCTTTCTTT	CASSVAGMNTEAFF
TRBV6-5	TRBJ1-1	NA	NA	TGTGCCAGCGGGGGACGGCTGAACACTGAAGCTTTCTTT	CASGGRLNTEAFF
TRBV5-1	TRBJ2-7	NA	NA	TGCGCCAGCAGCTTGGAGGGTGAGGGCTACGAGCAGTACTTC	CASSLEGEGYEQYF
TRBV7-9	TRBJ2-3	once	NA	TGTGCCAGCAGCGGCAGGGCGGGCACAGATACGCAGTATTTT	CASSGRAGTDTQYF
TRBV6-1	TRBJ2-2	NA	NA	TGTGCCCTACGGAGGGGGGCGAACACCGGGGAGCTGTTTTTT	CALRRGANTGELFF
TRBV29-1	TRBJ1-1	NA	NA	TGCAGCGTTGAACCGGGACATGCGAACACTGAAGCTTTCTTT	CSVEPGHANTEAFF
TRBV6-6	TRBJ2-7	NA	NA	TGTGCCAGCAGTTCCTACGGGAGTAGCTCCTACGAGCAGTACTTC	CASSSYGSSSYEQYF
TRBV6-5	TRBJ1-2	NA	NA	TGTGCCAGCAGTTACTCGAATACGGGTGGCTATGGCTACACCTTC	CASSYSNTGGYGYTF
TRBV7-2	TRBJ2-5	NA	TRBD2	TGTGCCAGCAGCTCAGTCAGCGGGATCGGACAGACCCAGTACTTC	CASSSVSGIGQTQYF
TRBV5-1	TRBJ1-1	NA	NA	TGCGCCAGCAACATTGAGCAGGGAAGGTCTGAAGCTTTCTTT	CASNIEQGRSEAFF
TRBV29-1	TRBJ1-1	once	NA	TGCAGCGTTGCACACGGAAACACTGAAGCTTTCTTT	CSVAHGNTEAFF
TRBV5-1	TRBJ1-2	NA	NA	TGCGCCAGCAGCTTGGAAGGTGATGGCTACACCTTC	CASSLEGDGYTF
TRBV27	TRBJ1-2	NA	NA	TGTGCCAGCAGTTTATCGGCCCCTTACGGAGTGTATGGCTACACCTTC	CASSLSAPYGVYGYTF
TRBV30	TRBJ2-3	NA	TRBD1	TGTGCCTGGAGTAAACAACAGGGGGTGGCCACAGATACGCAGTATTTT	CAWSKQQGVATDTQYF
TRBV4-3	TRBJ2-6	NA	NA	TGCGCCAGCAGCCCGCGGAGCTCTGGGGCCAACGTCCTGACTTTC	CASSPRSSGANVLTF
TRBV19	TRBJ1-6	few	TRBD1	TGTGCCAGTAGTGACAGGGGTGATAATTCACCCCTCCACTTT	CASSDRGDNSPLHF
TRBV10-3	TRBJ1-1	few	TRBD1	TGTGCCAGCACACCAGGGGGCTTGACTGAAGCTTTCTTT	CASTPGGLTEAFF
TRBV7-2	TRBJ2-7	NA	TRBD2	TGTGCCAGCAGCTTAGCGACTAGCGGCCGATACTTATACGAGCAGTACTTC	CASSLATSGRYLYEQYF